Listed below are T cell receptor beta chains from one sample, sequenced in a study of blood T cells in healthy people across ages. TCRdb itself ran the 5' RACE reads through MiXCR, one entry per CDR3 protein. The data contain over a million distinct CDR3 sequences, around 40% of them seen just once; the ten biggest clones take up around 4%. The sequenced sample was blood. The source of these receptors is a woman aged 18-29 years in good health. Both conserved end residues are part of each CDR3. The D gene is left open where the match is weak. Rows may omit the clone size; those that give it use once, few, many or a size class.

clone_size: -; d_call: -; v_call: TRBV6-5; j_call: TRBJ1-2; cdr3_nt: TGTGCCAGCGTGAACGGGGTAACTGGCTACACCTTC; cdr3_aa: CASVNGVTGYTF
clone_size: -; d_call: TRBD1; v_call: TRBV27; j_call: TRBJ2-3; cdr3_nt: TGTGCCAGCAGCCGAGCCGGGACAGGGGGCACAGATACGCAGTATTTT; cdr3_aa: CASSRAGTGGTDTQYF
clone_size: -; d_call: -; v_call: TRBV6-5; j_call: TRBJ1-3; cdr3_nt: TGTGCCACCGCCCCCCGTGTGGGGGGTAGCTCTGGAAACACCATATATTTT; cdr3_aa: CATAPRVGGSSGNTIYF
clone_size: -; d_call: -; v_call: TRBV20-1; j_call: TRBJ2-7; cdr3_nt: TGCAGTGCTAGAGTCTCGGGAAAGAGTTCCTACGAGCAGTACTTC; cdr3_aa: CSARVSGKSSYEQYF
clone_size: -; d_call: TRBD2; v_call: TRBV6-1; j_call: TRBJ2-1; cdr3_nt: TGTGCCAGCAGTGAAAGCCTAGCGGGAGGAATCTACAATGAGCAGTTCTTC; cdr3_aa: CASSESLAGGIYNEQFF
clone_size: -; d_call: -; v_call: TRBV10-1; j_call: TRBJ2-7; cdr3_nt: TGCGCCAGCAGTGGGTCGGGTATTTACGAGCAGTACTTC; cdr3_aa: CASSGSGIYEQYF
clone_size: -; d_call: -; v_call: TRBV6-5; j_call: TRBJ2-7; cdr3_nt: TGTGCCAGCAGATCCAGCGAACGGGACCCGTTGTACGAGCAGTACTTC; cdr3_aa: CASRSSERDPLYEQYF
clone_size: -; d_call: -; v_call: TRBV4-1; j_call: TRBJ1-6; cdr3_nt: TGCGCCAGCAGCCAACCGGGTCTCACAAATTCACCCCTCCACTTT; cdr3_aa: CASSQPGLTNSPLHF
clone_size: -; d_call: -; v_call: TRBV29-1; j_call: TRBJ2-5; cdr3_nt: TGCAGCGTTGTCTTAGGGGAAGAGACCCAGTACTTC; cdr3_aa: CSVVLGEETQYF
clone_size: -; d_call: TRBD1; v_call: TRBV4-3; j_call: TRBJ1-2; cdr3_nt: TGCGCCGGCAGCCAAGGAGGAGGACAGGCGGTTTACGGCTACACCTTC; cdr3_aa: CAGSQGGGQAVYGYTF
clone_size: -; d_call: TRBD1; v_call: TRBV29-1; j_call: TRBJ1-2; cdr3_nt: TGCAGCGTTGACAGCGGACAGGGGGCCTTGAACTATGGCTACACCTTC; cdr3_aa: CSVDSGQGALNYGYTF
clone_size: few; d_call: -; v_call: TRBV7-8; j_call: TRBJ2-3; cdr3_nt: TGTGCCAGCAGCGCACGATGGGGTACAGATACGCAGTATTTT; cdr3_aa: CASSARWGTDTQYF
clone_size: -; d_call: -; v_call: TRBV15; j_call: TRBJ2-3; cdr3_nt: TGTGCCACCAGCAGAGAGGACGGGGGTGCAGATACGCAGTATTTT; cdr3_aa: CATSREDGGADTQYF
clone_size: many; d_call: TRBD2; v_call: TRBV6-6; j_call: TRBJ2-3; cdr3_nt: TGTGCCAGCAGAGACAGCGGGAGCCATAGCACAGATACGCAGTATTTT; cdr3_aa: CASRDSGSHSTDTQYF
clone_size: -; d_call: -; v_call: TRBV3-1; j_call: TRBJ1-2; cdr3_nt: TGTGCCAGCAGCCAATATGGCGGTGGACGGAACTATGGCTACACCTTC; cdr3_aa: CASSQYGGGRNYGYTF
clone_size: once; d_call: -; v_call: TRBV6-6; j_call: TRBJ1-2; cdr3_nt: TGTGCCAGCAGTGATCACAGGGAGGCTGGCTGCACCTTC; cdr3_aa: CASSDHREAGCTF
clone_size: -; d_call: -; v_call: TRBV3-1; j_call: TRBJ2-2; cdr3_nt: TGTGCCAGCAGCCAGGTCACCGGGGAGCTGTTTTTT; cdr3_aa: CASSQVTGELFF
clone_size: -; d_call: -; v_call: TRBV20-1; j_call: TRBJ2-1; cdr3_nt: TGCAGTGGAAGTACCGGGTCTTACAATGAGCAGTTCTTC; cdr3_aa: CSGSTGSYNEQFF
clone_size: -; d_call: -; v_call: TRBV29-1; j_call: TRBJ1-2; cdr3_nt: TGCAGCGTCTCCCTCCCCGCGCTGGACTATGGCTACACCTTC; cdr3_aa: CSVSLPALDYGYTF
clone_size: many; d_call: -; v_call: TRBV12-3/TRBV12-4; j_call: TRBJ2-3; cdr3_nt: TGTGCCAGCAGTCCCCGGGACGGGCCCCCCACAGATACGCAGTATTTT; cdr3_aa: CASSPRDGPPTDTQYF
clone_size: -; d_call: TRBD1; v_call: TRBV6-2/TRBV6-3; j_call: TRBJ2-7; cdr3_nt: TGTGCCAGCAGTTACTCGAATTTCGGGACAGGGATTTTAAAACCCTACGAGCAGTACTTC; cdr3_aa: CASSYSNFGTGILKPYEQYF
clone_size: -; d_call: -; v_call: TRBV6-1; j_call: TRBJ1-1; cdr3_nt: TGTGCCAGCAGTCCCTTTGGGGAGGGGTACACTGAAGCTTTCTTT; cdr3_aa: CASSPFGEGYTEAFF
clone_size: few; d_call: TRBD1; v_call: TRBV27; j_call: TRBJ2-3; cdr3_nt: TGTGCCAGCAGTTTACGGGACAGGGGGCGCACAGATACGCAGTATTTT; cdr3_aa: CASSLRDRGRTDTQYF
clone_size: few; d_call: -; v_call: TRBV12-3/TRBV12-4; j_call: TRBJ1-1; cdr3_nt: TGTGCCAGCAGTTTTGGGGTAGGGAGGCCGAACACTGAAGCTTTCTTT; cdr3_aa: CASSFGVGRPNTEAFF
clone_size: -; d_call: -; v_call: TRBV7-3; j_call: TRBJ2-7; cdr3_nt: TGTGCCAGCAGCTTAGGAGGGTCGCCCCGCTACGAGCAGTACTTC; cdr3_aa: CASSLGGSPRYEQYF
clone_size: few; d_call: -; v_call: TRBV9; j_call: TRBJ1-2; cdr3_nt: TGTGCCAGCAGCGTAGAAAGGGGCCATGGCTACACCTTC; cdr3_aa: CASSVERGHGYTF
clone_size: -; d_call: -; v_call: TRBV10-3; j_call: TRBJ2-5; cdr3_nt: TGTGCCATCAGTAAGGACACGCTCCAAGAGACCCAGTACTTC; cdr3_aa: CAISKDTLQETQYF
clone_size: -; d_call: -; v_call: TRBV14; j_call: TRBJ1-4; cdr3_nt: TGTGCCAGCAGCCAAGATATCGGGACATTGCATGAAAAACTGTTTTTT; cdr3_aa: CASSQDIGTLHEKLFF
clone_size: -; d_call: -; v_call: TRBV12-5; j_call: TRBJ2-2; cdr3_nt: TGTGCTAGTGGTTTGGGCGGAACCGGGGAGCTGTTTTTT; cdr3_aa: CASGLGGTGELFF
clone_size: -; d_call: -; v_call: TRBV28; j_call: TRBJ1-1; cdr3_nt: TGTGCCAGCAGTTCTGGGGGCGCGGGGCCTGTGAACACTGAAGCTTTCTTT; cdr3_aa: CASSSGGAGPVNTEAFF
clone_size: few; d_call: -; v_call: TRBV7-2; j_call: TRBJ1-2; cdr3_nt: TGTGCCAGCAGCTTAGGTCGCTCAGTTAACTATGGCTACACCTTC; cdr3_aa: CASSLGRSVNYGYTF
clone_size: few; d_call: -; v_call: TRBV4-3; j_call: TRBJ1-2; cdr3_nt: TGCGCCAGCAGCCAGCTAACCAGTAACTATGGCTACACCTTC; cdr3_aa: CASSQLTSNYGYTF
clone_size: -; d_call: TRBD2; v_call: TRBV7-2; j_call: TRBJ2-1; cdr3_nt: TGTGCCAGCAGCCCCAAGAGGGAGCGGGGGGGTAATGAGCAGTTCTTC; cdr3_aa: CASSPKRERGGNEQFF
clone_size: few; d_call: TRBD2; v_call: TRBV20-1; j_call: TRBJ2-4; cdr3_nt: TGCAGTGTTGCGGGACTAGCGGGAGAAGGGTCGGACATTCAGTACTTC; cdr3_aa: CSVAGLAGEGSDIQYF
clone_size: few; d_call: -; v_call: TRBV2; j_call: TRBJ1-2; cdr3_nt: TGTGCCAGCAGTTTACAGGGTTTTGGATATGGCTACACCTTC; cdr3_aa: CASSLQGFGYGYTF
clone_size: few; d_call: TRBD2; v_call: TRBV12-3/TRBV12-4; j_call: TRBJ2-5; cdr3_nt: TGTGCCACCAGACCCTATAGCGGGGGCGATGAGACCCAGTACTTC; cdr3_aa: CATRPYSGGDETQYF
clone_size: -; d_call: TRBD1; v_call: TRBV4-2; j_call: TRBJ2-1; cdr3_nt: TGTGCCAGCAGTCCTGCCACAGGGGGCAATGAGCAGTTCTTC; cdr3_aa: CASSPATGGNEQFF
clone_size: -; d_call: TRBD2; v_call: TRBV27; j_call: TRBJ2-5; cdr3_nt: TGTGCCAGCAGTTTAGCGGGAGAGGGGACCCAAGAGACCCAGTACTTC; cdr3_aa: CASSLAGEGTQETQYF
clone_size: -; d_call: -; v_call: TRBV12-3/TRBV12-4; j_call: TRBJ2-4; cdr3_nt: TGTGCCAGCAGTGTAGGGGCGGGGAACATTCAGTACTTC; cdr3_aa: CASSVGAGNIQYF
clone_size: -; d_call: -; v_call: TRBV14; j_call: TRBJ2-3; cdr3_nt: TGTGCCAGCGGCATTGGAGGAGATACGCAGTATTTT; cdr3_aa: CASGIGGDTQYF
clone_size: few; d_call: -; v_call: TRBV11-2; j_call: TRBJ1-2; cdr3_nt: TGTGCCAGCAGCTTAGTCGCCCGGTCCTATGGCTACACCTTC; cdr3_aa: CASSLVARSYGYTF
clone_size: -; d_call: -; v_call: TRBV7-8; j_call: TRBJ1-1; cdr3_nt: TGTGCCAGCAGCTTACCTTTGGACAGTTTACGCACTGAAGCTTTCTTT; cdr3_aa: CASSLPLDSLRTEAFF
clone_size: -; d_call: -; v_call: TRBV3-1; j_call: TRBJ2-5; cdr3_nt: TGTGCCAGCAGCCAAGATCACGGGGGCGGAGAGACCCAGTACTTC; cdr3_aa: CASSQDHGGGETQYF
clone_size: -; d_call: TRBD1; v_call: TRBV12-3/TRBV12-4; j_call: TRBJ1-5; cdr3_nt: TGTGCCAGCAGATCGGGACAGGGAATGAATCAGCCCCAGCATTTT; cdr3_aa: CASRSGQGMNQPQHF
clone_size: -; d_call: TRBD2; v_call: TRBV20-1; j_call: TRBJ2-1; cdr3_nt: TGCAGTGCTAGAGATCCCAGCGGGGCTAACAATGAGCAGTTCTTC; cdr3_aa: CSARDPSGANNEQFF
clone_size: -; d_call: -; v_call: TRBV27; j_call: TRBJ2-2; cdr3_nt: TGTGCCAGCAGTACCTCGAACACCGGGGAGCTGTTTTTT; cdr3_aa: CASSTSNTGELFF
clone_size: -; d_call: TRBD1; v_call: TRBV18; j_call: TRBJ2-2; cdr3_nt: TGTGCCAGCTCACCTCAAACAGGGGTAGCCACCGGGGAGCTGTTTTTT; cdr3_aa: CASSPQTGVATGELFF
clone_size: -; d_call: -; v_call: TRBV27; j_call: TRBJ1-2; cdr3_nt: TGTGCCAGCAGTTTATCTGCAGCCTATGGCTACACCTTC; cdr3_aa: CASSLSAAYGYTF
clone_size: -; d_call: -; v_call: TRBV6-6; j_call: TRBJ2-5; cdr3_nt: TGTGCCAGCAGCTCGGAACCTGTTCAAGAGACCCAGTACTTC; cdr3_aa: CASSSEPVQETQYF
clone_size: -; d_call: TRBD1; v_call: TRBV24-1; j_call: TRBJ2-1; cdr3_nt: TGTGCCACCAGTGATCCGCCCGGGACAGGGGCCTACAATGAGCAGTTCTTC; cdr3_aa: CATSDPPGTGAYNEQFF
clone_size: few; d_call: -; v_call: TRBV10-3; j_call: TRBJ2-1; cdr3_nt: TGTGCCATCAGTGGAACAGGGAATGAGCAGTTCTTC; cdr3_aa: CAISGTGNEQFF
clone_size: -; d_call: TRBD2; v_call: TRBV7-3; j_call: TRBJ2-5; cdr3_nt: TGTGCCAGCAGCTTAACGGGACTAGTTGAGGATGAGCAGTACTTC; cdr3_aa: CASSLTGLVEDEQYF
clone_size: -; d_call: -; v_call: TRBV12-3/TRBV12-4; j_call: TRBJ2-7; cdr3_nt: TGTGCCAGCAGTCAGTTGCGGTACGAGCAGTACTTC; cdr3_aa: CASSQLRYEQYF
clone_size: few; d_call: TRBD2; v_call: TRBV2; j_call: TRBJ2-5; cdr3_nt: TGTGCCAGCAGTGAAGTAATCGAGCGGGGGCTCCAAGAGACCCAGTACTTC; cdr3_aa: CASSEVIERGLQETQYF
clone_size: many; d_call: TRBD2; v_call: TRBV7-2; j_call: TRBJ2-1; cdr3_nt: TGTGCCAGCAGCTTAAGGGGACTATCGGATGAGCAGTTCTTC; cdr3_aa: CASSLRGLSDEQFF
clone_size: -; d_call: -; v_call: TRBV20-1; j_call: TRBJ2-7; cdr3_nt: TGCAGTGCGGACCGGACAGAATCCTACGAGCAGTACTTC; cdr3_aa: CSADRTESYEQYF
clone_size: few; d_call: -; v_call: TRBV18; j_call: TRBJ2-7; cdr3_nt: TGTGCCAGCCTGCGGGGAGGCGACTACGAGCAGTACTTC; cdr3_aa: CASLRGGDYEQYF
clone_size: few; d_call: -; v_call: TRBV29-1; j_call: TRBJ1-1; cdr3_nt: TGCAGCGTTGAGCGGGCGCTCCTTAACACTGAAGCTTTCTTT; cdr3_aa: CSVERALLNTEAFF
clone_size: -; d_call: -; v_call: TRBV12-3/TRBV12-4; j_call: TRBJ2-7; cdr3_nt: TGTGCCAGCAGGGACCCCTATACCTACGAGCAGTACTTC; cdr3_aa: CASRDPYTYEQYF
clone_size: -; d_call: -; v_call: TRBV10-3; j_call: TRBJ2-2; cdr3_nt: TGTGCCATCAGTGAGGGGACACCCGGGGAGCTGTTTTTT; cdr3_aa: CAISEGTPGELFF